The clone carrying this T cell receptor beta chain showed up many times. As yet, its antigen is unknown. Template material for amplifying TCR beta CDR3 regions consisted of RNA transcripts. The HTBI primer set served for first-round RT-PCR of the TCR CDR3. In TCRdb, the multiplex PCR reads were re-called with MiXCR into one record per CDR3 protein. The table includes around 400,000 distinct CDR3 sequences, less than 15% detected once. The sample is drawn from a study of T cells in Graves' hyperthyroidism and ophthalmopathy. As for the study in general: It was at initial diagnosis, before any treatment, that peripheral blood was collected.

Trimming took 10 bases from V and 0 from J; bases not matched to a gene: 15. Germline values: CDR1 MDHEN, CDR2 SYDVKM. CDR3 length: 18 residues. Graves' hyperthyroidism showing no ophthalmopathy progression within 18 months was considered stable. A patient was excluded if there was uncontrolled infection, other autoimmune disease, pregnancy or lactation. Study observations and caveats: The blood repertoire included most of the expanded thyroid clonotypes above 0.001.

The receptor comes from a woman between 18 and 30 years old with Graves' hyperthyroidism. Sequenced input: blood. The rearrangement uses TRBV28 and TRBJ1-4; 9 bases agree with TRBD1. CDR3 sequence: CATATGGVNIPTNEKLFF. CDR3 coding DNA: TGTGCCACCGCTACAGGGGGCGTAAACATTCCAACTAATGAAAAACTGTTTTTT.